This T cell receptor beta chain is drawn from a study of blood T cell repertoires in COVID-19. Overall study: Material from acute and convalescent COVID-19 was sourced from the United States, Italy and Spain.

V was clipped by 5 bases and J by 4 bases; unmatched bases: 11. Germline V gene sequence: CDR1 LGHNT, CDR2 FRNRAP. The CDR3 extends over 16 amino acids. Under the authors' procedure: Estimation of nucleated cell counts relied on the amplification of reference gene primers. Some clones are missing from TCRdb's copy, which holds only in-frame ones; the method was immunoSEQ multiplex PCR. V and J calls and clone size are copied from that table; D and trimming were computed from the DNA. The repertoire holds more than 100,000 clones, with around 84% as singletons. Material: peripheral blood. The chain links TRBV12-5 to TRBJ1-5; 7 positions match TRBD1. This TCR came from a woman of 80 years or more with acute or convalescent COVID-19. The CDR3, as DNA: TGTGCTAGTGGTAAGAACAGGGGTCCGGGAAATCAGCCCCAGCATTTT. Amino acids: CASGKNRGPGNQPQHF. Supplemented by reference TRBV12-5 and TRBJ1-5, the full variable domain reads DARVTQTPRHKVTEMGQEVTMRCQPILGHNTVFWYRQTMMQGLELLAYFRNRAPLDDSGMPKDRFSAEMPDATLATLKIQPSEPRDSAVYFCASGKNRGPGNQPQHFGDGTRLSIL.